The 19 T cell receptor beta chains below all came from one sample that was sequenced in a study of T cells after yellow fever vaccination. TCRdb reprocessed the 5' RACE reads via MiXCR and lists one record per CDR3 protein. This sample yields 150,000 to 200,000 distinct CDR3 sequences, of which 9.5% to 12% are seen a single time; about 38% belongs to the top ten. This specimen consisted of CD8+ T cells sorted from PBMCs, obtained 15 days after the yellow fever booster vaccination. All receptors come from a man between 18 and 29 years old who received the YFV17D yellow fever vaccine.

This clonotype was seen more than once but under ten times. V and J are TRBV18 and TRBJ2-5; D is ambiguous. CDR3 length: 14 residues. CDR1 KGHSH and CDR2 LQKENI come from the germline V gene. V lost 2 bases and J 1 base, leaving 8 bases between the germline ends. CDR3 protein: CASSPSGFQETQYF. For the CDR3, the DNA is TGTGCCAGCTCACCATCAGGCTTCCAAGAGACCCAGTACTTC.

The chain carries TRBV10-3 and TRBJ2-1, with 7 bases that match TRBD2. The ends lost 3 bases at V and 2 bases at J; junction bases unmatched: 13. The V gene's germline CDR1 is ENHRY and CDR2 SYGVKD. This CDR3 has 18 residues. CDR3 residues: CAISDPLVERGTYNEQFF. CDR3 DNA sequence: TGTGCCATCAGTGACCCGCTGGTCGAGCGGGGAACCTACAATGAGCAGTTCTTC.

This chain links TRBV29-1 with TRBJ2-1; no reliable D call. The CDR3 loop spans 15 amino acids. V was shortened by 6 bases and J by 5 bases, with 20 bases between the two germline ends. Germline values: CDR1 SQVTM, CDR2 ANQGSEA. This CDR3 reads CSVRVGRPPDNEQFF. The CDR3 DNA sequence: TGCAGCGTCCGAGTTGGAAGGCCACCGGACAATGAGCAGTTCTTC.

The chain carries TRBV11-2 and TRBJ2-3; maybe TRBD1 (6 bases). Germline values: CDR1 SGHAT, CDR2 FQNNGV. V dropped 4 bases and J dropped 1 base, with 15 bases sitting between them. CDR3 size: 16 residues. The CDR3 region has the DNA TGTGCCAGCAGCTCACTACGCAGGGGCGGCACAGATACGCAGTATTTT. It is translated as CASSSLRRGGTDTQYF.

This clonotype has more than one count but fewer than ten. This chain joins TRBV13 and TRBJ2-2, with D perhaps TRBD1 or TRBD2 (6 bases each). Trimming pared 3 bases from V and 7 bases from J, leaving 15 bases between. Germline V CDR1 and CDR2: PRHDT, FYEKMQ (reference sequence). The CDR3 is made up of 15 amino acids. The CDR3 DNA sequence: TGTGCCAGCAGCTTTGCCGGGGGCGCGGTCGGGGAGCTGTTTTTT. Protein: CASSFAGGAVGELFF.

The chain links TRBV2 to TRBJ2-2; 11 bases fit TRBD2. CDR1 and CDR2 from the germline V gene are SNHLY and FYNNEI. The CDR3 loop spans 15 amino acids. With V trimmed by 6 bases and J by 3 bases, 3 bases remained unmatched. Here the CDR3 DNA reads TGTGCCAGCAGCGGGACTAGCGGTTACACCGGGGAGCTGTTTTTT. Protein: CASSGTSGYTGELFF.

This clonotype has just a few counts. The chain employs TRBV9 and TRBJ2-7; TRBD2 matches at 9 bases. The CDR3 runs 17 residues. Germline CDR1 and CDR2: SGDLS and YYNGEE. V lost 4 bases to trimming and J lost 5 bases; unmatched junction nucleotides: 16. The CDR3 DNA follows: TGTGCCAGCAGCCCCCAGAGGGGACTAGCTATCTCGGACGAGCAGTACTTC. Protein: CASSPQRGLAISDEQYF.

This clonotype was observed a few times. The chain is built from TRBV14 and TRBJ2-2; 9 bases are shared with TRBD1. CDR1 SGHDN and CDR2 FVKESK come from the germline V gene. Trimming removed 2 bases from V and 6 bases from J; junction bases left unmatched: 10. This CDR3 region has 17 residues. The CDR3 DNA reads as TGTGCCAGCAGCCAAACTAACAGGGGGCGCATCCCCGGGGAGCTGTTTTTT. This translates into CASSQTNRGRIPGELFF.

The J gene is TRBJ1-1, the V gene TRBV15; D not certain. This CDR3 contains 13 residues. Trimming shortened V by 1 base and J by 2 bases, and 5 bases separated the two germline ends. CDR1 is LNHNV, CDR2 YYDKDF, per germline (reference sequence). CDR3 in amino acids: CATSRGENTEAFF. In nucleotides, the CDR3 is TGTGCCACCAGCAGAGGAGAAAACACTGAAGCTTTCTTT.

This clonotype turned up a few times. The V gene is TRBV20-1, the J gene TRBJ2-5; D not certain. Trimming took off 4 bases at V and 2 bases at J, with 11 bases between the two ends. The CDR3 spans 13 residues. CDR1 and CDR2 from the germline V gene are DFQATT and SNEGSKA (reference sequence). CDR3 bases: TGCAGTGCTATTAGGACCCAGCAAGAGACCCAGTACTTC. The encoded protein is CSAIRTQQETQYF.

This clonotype showed up just a few times. The rearrangement links TRBV5-6 to TRBJ1-1; D gene ambiguous. The CDR3 length is 13 residues. The germline V gene encodes CDR1 SGHDT and CDR2 YYEEEE. V lost 0 bases, J lost 1 base, and 4 bases lay in between. The CDR3 DNA follows: TGTGCCAGCAGCTTGGGGTGGAACACTGAAGCTTTCTTT. It codes for CASSLGWNTEAFF.

This sequence joins TRBV11-2 and TRBJ2-1; TRBD2 matches at 12 bases. The V gene end was trimmed by 5 bases and the J gene end by 10 bases; junction bases not matched to a gene: 15. Germline CDR1 SGHAT, CDR2 FQNNGV. This CDR3 is built from 17 residues. CDR3 loop: CASSTSYLAGGPGEQFF. The CDR3 DNA reads TGTGCCAGCAGCACCAGCTATCTAGCGGGGGGGCCGGGCGAGCAGTTCTTC.

This clonotype has just a few counts. The chain couples TRBV19 to TRBJ2-1; tentatively, D is TRBD1 or TRBD2 (5 bases each). Germline V lookup: CDR1 LNHDA, CDR2 SQIVND (reference sequence). CDR3 length equals 15 residues. V lost 8 bases and J lost 9, with 23 bases in between. The DNA of the CDR3 is TGTGCCAGTGGGCCTCTACGGGGCCTTTTGATTGAGCAGTTCTTC. Residues: CASGPLRGLLIEQFF.

This clonotype was counted only a few times. The gene calls are TRBV4-1 and TRBJ2-2; no reliable D call. V lost 2 bases and J 1 base, leaving 8 bases between the germline ends. Germline CDR1 is MGHRA and CDR2 is YSYEKL. The CDR3 consists of 15 residues. The DNA for the CDR3 is TGCGCCAGCAGCCAACTTCTAGGGAACACCGGGGAGCTGTTTTTT. Translated: CASSQLLGNTGELFF.

The J gene is TRBJ2-1, the V gene TRBV2; D gene ambiguous. The CDR3 consists of 10 residues. CDR1 is SNHLY, CDR2 FYNNEI, per germline. V shed 6 bases and J shed 13 bases, with 10 bases lying between them. The CDR3 loop is CASRGIGQFF. The CDR3 DNA reads as TGTGCCAGCAGGGGGATAGGACAGTTCTTC. Full variable domain (outside the CDR3, taken from reference TRBV2 and TRBJ2-1): EPEVTQTPSHQVTQMGQEVILRCVPISNHLYFYWYRQILGQKVEFLVSFYNNEISEKSEIFDDQFSVERPDGSNFTLKIRSTKLEDSAMYFCASRGIGQFFGPGTRLTVL.

The table lists this clonotype with a few counts. The V gene is TRBV5-1, the J gene TRBJ2-2, with a tentative D call TRBD2 (6 bases). V gave up 6 bases and J gave up 0 bases, with 12 bases separating them. This CDR3 has 15 residues. Germline assignment: CDR1 SGHRS and CDR2 YFSETQ. The CDR3 sequence: CASIGGNANTGELFF. DNA for the CDR3: TGCGCCAGCATAGGAGGGAACGCGAACACCGGGGAGCTGTTTTTT.

This clonotype was seen a handful of times. The V call is TRBV4-1, the J call TRBJ1-5; no clear D. The germline gives CDR1 MGHRA, CDR2 YSYEKL. Trimming pared 0 bases from V and 0 bases from J, leaving 3 bases between. This CDR3 spans 14 amino acids. The CDR3 spells CASSQDSSNQPQHF. The CDR3 nucleotides read TGCGCCAGCAGCCAAGACAGTAGCAATCAGCCCCAGCATTTT.

This rearrangement joins TRBV5-5 to TRBJ1-1; D unclear. CDR1 is SGHKS, CDR2 YYEKEE, per germline (reference sequence). The CDR3 extends over 15 amino acids. V shed 3 bases and J shed 3 bases, with 15 bases lying between them. CDR3 sequence (DNA): TGTGCCAGCAGCTCCCTTACCAACAGCCACACTGAAGCTTTCTTT. This encodes CASSSLTNSHTEAFF.

This clonotype was recorded a few times. This chain links TRBV12-5 with TRBJ2-1, with D unresolved. The CDR3 length is 13 residues. CDR1 LGHNT and CDR2 FRNRAP come from the germline V gene. V was clipped by 6 bases and J by 6 bases, with 12 bases between them. The DNA of the CDR3 is TGTGCTAGTGGGTGGGCAATGCCCAATGAGCAGTTCTTC. It yields the protein CASGWAMPNEQFF.